Each of the 28 T cell receptor beta chains below was sequenced from the same sample in a study of regulatory T cells in long-lasting Graves disease. Sequencing libraries for TCR beta were prepared with iRepertoire HTBI primers and Arm-PCR of CDR3 regions. Via MiXCR, TCRdb re-called the multiplex PCR reads, giving one row per CDR3 protein. The sample shows 400,000 to 500,000 distinct CDR3 sequences, roughly 21% of them seen only once. The sample's time point: persistent/refractory GD, antithyroid drugs over 5 years with positive TRAb. Scientists built the TCR library using RNA that was extracted from PBMCs. The specimen comprised peripheral blood mononuclear cells (PBMCs), sampled when the disease was refractory, from a patient treated with antithyroid drugs. Receptors originate from a female donor with Graves disease.

This chain links TRBV2 with TRBJ1-2; 11 nucleotides line up with TRBD1. Germline V lookup: CDR1 SNHLY, CDR2 FYNNEI. V was clipped by 8 bases and J by 2 bases; unmatched bases: 4. CDR3 length: 14 amino acids. The CDR3 loop reads CASSGTGGNYGYTF. In nucleotides, the CDR3 is TGTGCCAGCTCGGGGACAGGGGGAAACTATGGCTACACCTTC.

This clonotype appeared a few times. The V call is TRBV28, the J call TRBJ1-4, with a weak D call TRBD1 (5 bases). The V end was cut by 2 bases, the J end by 1 base, with 14 bases between. CDR1 is MDHEN, CDR2 SYDVKM, per germline. This CDR3 has 17 residues. DNA for the CDR3: TGTGCCAGCAGTTTAAGATTTTGGGGCCGAACTAATGAAAAACTGTTTTTT. This codes for CASSLRFWGRTNEKLFF.

This clonotype was counted ten times or more. The CDR3: CSVEDHTSADYEQYF. CDR3 nucleotides: TGCAGCGTTGAAGATCACACTAGCGCCGACTACGAGCAGTACTTC. The chain recombines TRBV29-1 with TRBJ2-7, with 7 bases aligning to TRBD2. Trimming took 0 bases from V and 3 from J; bases not matched to a gene: 8. CDR1 is SQVTM and CDR2 is ANQGSEA in the germline V gene. The CDR3 is made up of 15 amino acids.

This clonotype appeared many times. The DNA of the CDR3 is TGTGCCAGCAGTTTCGGCCCTCTCTATGGCTACACCTTC. Translating it yields CASSFGPLYGYTF. The chain combines TRBV27 with TRBJ1-2; unclear D gene. The germline V gene has CDR1 MNHEY and CDR2 SMNVEV (reference sequence). This CDR3 is built from 13 residues. The germline V and J ends were trimmed by 3 bases and 4 bases, with 9 bases remaining between them.

As concerns this clonotype: A much larger clone is a single base away; this may be a read error. The V gene is TRBV6-9, the J gene TRBJ2-7, with 7 bases fitting TRBD1. Germline loops: CDR1 MNHGY, CDR2 SVAAGI. This CDR3 contains 14 residues. V dropped 3 bases and J dropped 3; count of bases not matched to a gene: 5. The CDR3 here is CASSYSNRGYEQYF. For the CDR3, the DNA is TGTGCCAGCAGTTACTCGAACAGGGGCTACGAGCAGTACTTC.

The chain uses TRBV27 and TRBJ1-2; unclear D gene. CDR3 length: 14 amino acids. Germline lookup yields CDR1 MNHEY and CDR2 SMNVEV (reference sequence). V was trimmed by 5 bases and J by 7 bases, leaving 17 bases between them. CDR3 DNA sequence: TGTGCCAGCAGTGTCGGCAGCGCCGTGGGTGGCTACACCTTC. Translating gives CASSVGSAVGGYTF.

This clonotype was counted between two and nine times. This rearrangement joins TRBV12-3 or TRBV12-4 to TRBJ2-1; tentative D call: TRBD1 (5 bases). The V gene lost 2 bases and the J gene lost 5 bases, with 10 bases spanning the gap. The CDR3 consists of 14 residues. The CDR3 here is CASSLLAGNNEQFF. CDR3 nucleotides: TGTGCCAGCAGTTTACTGGCAGGGAACAATGAGCAGTTCTTC.

The V gene is TRBV29-1, the J gene TRBJ1-1; D remains ambiguous. Trimming took 4 bases from V and 4 from J, leaving 16 bases between them. This CDR3 spans 14 amino acids. Per the germline V gene, CDR1 is SQVTM and CDR2 is ANQGSEA. CDR3 DNA: TGCAGCGTTGCCCCTGGGGATGCGGGCACTGAAGCTTTCTTT. It is translated as CSVAPGDAGTEAFF.

This chain joins TRBV5-1 and TRBJ2-5; 8 positions match TRBD2. V shed 5 bases and J 4 bases; nucleotides not matched to a gene: 4. Germline lookup yields CDR1 SGHRS and CDR2 YFSETQ. This CDR3 is 13 amino acids long. The CDR3 protein is CASRGLAGETQYF. In nucleotides, the CDR3 is TGCGCCAGCAGAGGCCTAGCGGGAGAGACCCAGTACTTC.

This clonotype was observed many times. No DNA is shown, since the ends of the CDR3 on it are uncertain; the CDR3 is the one TCRdb lists. This rearrangement joins TRBV3-1 to TRBJ2-7; TRBD1, as called in the table, went unchecked against the DNA. The CDR3 length equals 17 residues, ends included. Per germline, CDR1 LGHDT and CDR2 YNNKEL (reference sequence). The CDR3 is CASSRSDFRGLTYEQYF.

This clonotype was seen a few times. V and J are TRBV5-1 and TRBJ2-7, with 9 nucleotides matching TRBD1. Germline CDR1 and CDR2: SGHRS and YFSETQ. With 4 bases clipped from V and 3 bases from J, the junction kept 5 bases outside the gene matches. The CDR3 has 14 amino acids. The CDR3 region has the DNA TGCGCCAGCAGCCTTTGGACAGGGGACTACGAGCAGTACTTC. Its translation: CASSLWTGDYEQYF.

The V gene is TRBV5-4, the J gene TRBJ2-7, with 10 bases matching TRBD2. The CDR3 totals 15 residues. CDR1 and CDR2 from the germline V gene are SGHNT and YYREEE (reference sequence). V gave up 0 bases and J gave up 6 bases; unmatched junction bases: 6. The CDR3: CASSLGAGGAGEQYF. CDR3 DNA sequence: TGTGCCAGCAGCTTGGGAGCGGGAGGGGCTGGCGAGCAGTACTTC.

This clonotype has just a few counts. CDR3 bases: TGTGCCAGCTCACCCGCCGGGCGGGAGAGTGAAGCTTTCTTT. This codes for CASSPAGRESEAFF. This sequence joins TRBV18 and TRBJ1-1; D gene ambiguous. This CDR3 is built from 14 residues. Deletions cut 3 bases from V and 7 bases from J, with 15 bases between. Germline CDR1 KGHSH, CDR2 LQKENI. Looking up the rest from reference TRBV18 and TRBJ1-1 gives the full variable domain: NAGVMQNPRHLVRRRGQEARLRCSPMKGHSHVYWYRQLPEEGLKFMVYLQKENIIDESGMPKERFSAEFPKEGPSILRIQQVVRGDSAAYFCASSPAGRESEAFFGQGTRLTVV.

For this clonotype: Being one base from a much bigger clone, this may be a read error. The chain joins TRBV27 to TRBJ1-4; no clear D. Germline V lookup: CDR1 MNHEY, CDR2 SMNVEV (reference sequence). This CDR3 comprises 15 residues. DNA of the CDR3: TGTGCCAGCAGTTTATCGTGGGGAACTAATGAAAAACTGTCTTTT. Protein: CASSLSWGTNEKLSF. The entire variable domain, with the rest obtained from reference TRBV27 and TRBJ1-4, is as follows: EAQVTQNPRYLITVTGKKLTVTCSQNMNHEYMSWYRQDPGLGLRQIYYSMNVEVTDKGDVPEGYKVSRKEKRNFPLILESPSPNQTSLYFCASSLSWGTNEKLSFGSGTQLSVL.

The J gene is TRBJ1-6, the V gene TRBV7-9; D gene uncertain. This CDR3 is 15 amino acids long. CDR1 and CDR2 from the germline V gene are SEHNR and FQNEAQ (reference sequence). V was shortened by 1 base and J by 9 bases, with 13 bases between the two germline ends. CDR3 residues: CASSLDSPGSSPLHF. The CDR3 DNA follows: TGTGCCAGCAGCTTAGACAGCCCGGGTAGTTCACCCCTCCACTTT.

V usage is TRBV7-6 and J usage is TRBJ2-7; no reliable D call. The CDR3 length is 16 residues. V lost 1 base, J lost 5 bases, and 18 bases lay in between. Per germline, CDR1 SGHVS and CDR2 FNYEAQ. The CDR3 nucleotides are TGTGCCAGCAGCTTAGATGCCAGGCCTCCGTGGGACGAGCAGTACTTC. Translation: CASSLDARPPWDEQYF.

This clonotype was seen many times. V usage is TRBV6-1 and J usage is TRBJ2-2; a possible D gene is TRBD2 (5 bases). V lost 5 bases and J 3 bases, leaving 16 bases between the germline ends. The CDR3 is made up of 16 amino acids. Per germline, CDR1 MNHNS and CDR2 SASEGT. The CDR3 DNA is TGTGCCAGCAGTCGAGGCCGGACTGTTGACACCGGGGAGCTGTTTTTT. Translating gives CASSRGRTVDTGELFF.

This clonotype was detected many times. The chain's CDR3 is CASSPRDGSYEQYF. DNA for the CDR3: TGTGCCAGCAGCCCCCGGGACGGCTCCTACGAGCAGTACTTC. V is TRBV2 and J is TRBJ2-7, with D possibly called TRBD1 or TRBD2 (5 bases each). V was clipped by 6 bases and J by 0 bases, with 12 bases between them. The V gene's germline CDR1 is SNHLY and CDR2 FYNNEI. The CDR3 extends over 14 amino acids. The full variable domain, with the rest looked up from reference TRBV2 and TRBJ2-7, is EPEVTQTPSHQVTQMGQEVILRCVPISNHLYFYWYRQILGQKVEFLVSFYNNEISEKSEIFDDQFSVERPDGSNFTLKIRSTKLEDSAMYFCASSPRDGSYEQYFGPGTRLTVT.

This clonotype was observed many times. The chain links TRBV7-9 to TRBJ1-5; no reliable D call. CDR1 and CDR2 from the germline V gene are SEHNR and FQNEAQ (reference sequence). Trimming removed 1 base at V and 12 bases at J, with 10 bases between. The CDR3 has 12 residues. CDR3 DNA: TGTGCCAGCAGCTTAGATTCGCAAATCCAGCATTTT. It yields the protein CASSLDSQIQHF. The full variable domain, completed using reference TRBV7-9 and TRBJ1-5, is DTGVSQNPRHKITKRGQNVTFRCDPISEHNRLYWYRQTLGQGPEFLTYFQNEAQLEKSRLLSDRFSAERPKGSFSTLEIQRTEQGDSAMYLCASSLDSQIQHFGDGTRLSIL.

The rearrangement links TRBV3-1 to TRBJ2-7; TRBD2 agrees at 8 bases. The CDR3 is 14 amino acids. V lost 1 base to trimming and J lost 5 bases; unmatched junction nucleotides: 4. Per the germline V gene, CDR1 is LGHDT and CDR2 is YNNKEL (reference sequence). For the CDR3, the DNA is TGTGCCAGCAGCCAAGGACTAGCGAGAGACGAGCAGTACTTC. Its translation: CASSQGLARDEQYF.

The chain recombines TRBV2 with TRBJ2-1, with D perhaps being TRBD1 or TRBD2 (5 bases each). Germline V gene data show CDR1 as SNHLY and CDR2 as FYNNEI. Trimming pared 6 bases from V and 3 bases from J, leaving 18 bases between. The length of the CDR3 is 16 residues. The CDR3 nucleotides read TGTGCCAGCAGCCTGGGACCACCCCGAGGCTACAATGAGCAGTTCTTC. Protein: CASSLGPPRGYNEQFF.

This clonotype was observed many times. The J gene is TRBJ2-7, the V gene TRBV27, with 8 bases identical to TRBD1. This CDR3 contains 14 residues. V shed 5 bases, J shed 1 base, and the junction held 4 bases outside the gene matches. CDR1 and CDR2 from the germline V gene are MNHEY and SMNVEV (reference sequence). CDR3 in amino acids: CASSGQGRSYEQYF. DNA for the CDR3: TGTGCCAGCAGTGGACAGGGCCGTTCCTACGAGCAGTACTTC.

In its sample, this clonotype was seen a few times. This may come from a read error, since a much larger clone is one base off. The gene calls are TRBV2 and TRBJ1-4; the D gene is possibly TRBD1 (5 bases). This CDR3 comprises 14 residues. Germline CDR1 is SNHLY and CDR2 is FYNNEI. The CDR3 nucleotides are TGTGCCAGCAGACCGGGACGGAGGAATGGAAAACTGTTTTTT. Amino acids: CASRPGRRNGKLFF.

This chain uses TRBV20-1 with TRBJ2-5; 16 nucleotides align to TRBD2. There are 17 residues in the CDR3. Germline V gene lookup returns CDR1 DFQATT and CDR2 SNEGSKA (reference sequence). Trimming took 6 bases from V and 2 from J; bases not matched to a gene: 9. As DNA, the CDR3 is TGCAGTGCCCCGGGACTAGCGGGAGGGCCTCTTCAAGAGACCCAGTACTTC. This gives the protein CSAPGLAGGPLQETQYF.

This clonotype came up many times. The J gene is TRBJ1-1, the V gene TRBV18; a possible D gene is TRBD1 (5 bases). Trimming stripped 3 bases from V and 0 bases from J, with 8 bases between. CDR1 and CDR2 (germline): KGHSH, LQKENI. The CDR3 runs to 14 residues. CDR3 sequence (DNA): TGTGCCAGCTCACCGGCAGGGATGAACACTGAAGCTTTCTTT. Protein product: CASSPAGMNTEAFF.

The sample holds many counts of this clonotype. The V and J genes are TRBV5-1 and TRBJ2-7, with 9 bases matching TRBD1. J gave up 3 bases and V 4 bases, and 8 bases lay outside the gene matches. The CDR3 contains 15 residues. Germline CDR1 and CDR2: SGHRS and YFSETQ. The CDR3 protein is CASSKEGQGHYEQYF. CDR3 nucleotides: TGCGCCAGCAGCAAGGAGGGACAGGGCCACTACGAGCAGTACTTC. Full variable domain (rest looked up from reference TRBV5-1 and TRBJ2-7): KAGVTQTPRYLIKTRGQQVTLSCSPISGHRSVSWYQQTPGQGLQFLFEYFSETQRNKGNFPGRFSGRQFSNSRSEMNVSTLELGDSALYLCASSKEGQGHYEQYFGPGTRLTVT.

This clonotype was detected only a few times. The V gene is TRBV19, the J gene TRBJ1-5; D might be TRBD1 (6 bases). Germline V gives CDR1 LNHDA, CDR2 SQIVND (reference sequence). V lost 3 bases to trimming and J lost 3 bases, with 15 bases between them. The CDR3 spans 16 residues. Written as DNA, the CDR3 is TGTGCCAGTAGTATGATTTCGGGACAAAACAATCAGCCCCAGCATTTT. Protein product: CASSMISGQNNQPQHF.

The chain links TRBV9 to TRBJ2-1; 14 bases align to TRBD2. V was pared by 3 bases and J by 8 bases, with 7 bases of the junction left unmatched. This CDR3 has 16 amino acids. Germline CDR1 SGDLS, CDR2 YYNGEE. The DNA of the CDR3 is TGTGCCAGCAGCGCCGGGACTAGCGGGAGTTTGGATGAGCAGTTCTTC. This translates into CASSAGTSGSLDEQFF. The full variable domain, completed using reference TRBV9 and TRBJ2-1, is DSGVTQTPKHLITATGQRVTLRCSPRSGDLSVYWYQQSLDQGLQFLIQYYNGEERAKGNILERFSAQQFPDLHSELNLSSLELGDSALYFCASSAGTSGSLDEQFFGPGTRLTVL.